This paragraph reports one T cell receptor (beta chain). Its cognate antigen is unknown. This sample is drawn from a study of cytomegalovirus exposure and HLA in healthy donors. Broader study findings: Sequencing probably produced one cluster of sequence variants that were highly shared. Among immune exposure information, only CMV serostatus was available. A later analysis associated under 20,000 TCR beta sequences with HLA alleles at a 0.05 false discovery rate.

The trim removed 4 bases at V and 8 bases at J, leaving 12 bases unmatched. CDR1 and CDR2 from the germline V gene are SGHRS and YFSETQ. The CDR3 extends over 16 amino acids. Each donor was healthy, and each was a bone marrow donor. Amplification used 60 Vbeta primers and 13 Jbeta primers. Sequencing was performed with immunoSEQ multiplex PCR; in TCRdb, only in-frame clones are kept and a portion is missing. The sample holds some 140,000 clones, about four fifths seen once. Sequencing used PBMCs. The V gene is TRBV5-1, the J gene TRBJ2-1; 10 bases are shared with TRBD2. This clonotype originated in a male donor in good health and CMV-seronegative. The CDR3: CASSQTTSGVSDEQFF. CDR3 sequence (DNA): TGCGCCAGCAGCCAAACCACTAGCGGGGTTTCGGATGAGCAGTTCTTC.